Below, one T cell receptor (beta chain) is given with its context. Its antigen remains unidentified. This sample is part of a study of OX40 agonist ivuxolimab in advanced cancers. The wider study: Head and neck, renal cell, melanoma or hepatocellular carcinoma were the cancers that dose-escalation patients had.

The CDR3 covers 13 residues. Germline V gene data show CDR1 as WSHSY and CDR2 as SAAADI. V shed 8 bases, J shed 8 bases, and the junction held 7 bases outside the gene matches. This table comes from immunoSEQ multiplex PCR, and its TCRdb copy is limited to in-frame clones, with some not included. The top ten hold roughly 9.6% of the sample, which has 35,000 to 55,000 clones, about 93% seen once. Study-wide results and caveats: A proportion of nonresponders additionally exhibited low normalized T-cell clonal expansion. There were, on average, more expanded clones in CD8+ T cells than in CD4+. By week 6 at 0.1 to 3.0 mg/kg, blood CD4+ and CD8+ T cells had expanded clonally.

The chain is built from TRBV10-2 and TRBJ2-1; 9 bases line up with TRBD2. Sequenced here: CD4+ or CD8+ T cells sorted from blood, sampled in a trial of the OX40 agonist ivuxolimab. The sequence was collected from an adult with an advanced solid tumor such as melanoma, head and neck, liver or kidney cancer. DNA for the CDR3: TGCGCCAGCGGGAGGCGGGAGGGAGATGAGCAGTTCTTC. It yields the protein CASGRREGDEQFF.